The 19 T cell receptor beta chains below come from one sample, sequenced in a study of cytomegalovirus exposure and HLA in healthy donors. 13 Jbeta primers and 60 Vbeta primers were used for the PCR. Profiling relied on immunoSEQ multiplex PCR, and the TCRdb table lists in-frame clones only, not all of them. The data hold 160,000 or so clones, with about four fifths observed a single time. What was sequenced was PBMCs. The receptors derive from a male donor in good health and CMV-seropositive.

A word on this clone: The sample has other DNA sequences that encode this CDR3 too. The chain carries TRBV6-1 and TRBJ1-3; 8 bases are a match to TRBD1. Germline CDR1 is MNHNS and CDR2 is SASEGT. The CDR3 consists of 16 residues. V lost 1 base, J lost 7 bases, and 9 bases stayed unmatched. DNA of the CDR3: TGTGCCAGCAGTGAAGATACAGGGGGGAGGTTGAACACCATATATTTT. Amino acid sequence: CASSEDTGGRLNTIYF.

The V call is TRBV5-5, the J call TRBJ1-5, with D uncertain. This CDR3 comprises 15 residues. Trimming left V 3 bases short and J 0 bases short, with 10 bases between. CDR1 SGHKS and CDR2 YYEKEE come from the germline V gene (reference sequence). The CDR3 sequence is CASSSGGVSNQPQHF. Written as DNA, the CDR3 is TGTGCCAGCAGCTCGGGTGGAGTTAGCAATCAGCCCCAGCATTTT.

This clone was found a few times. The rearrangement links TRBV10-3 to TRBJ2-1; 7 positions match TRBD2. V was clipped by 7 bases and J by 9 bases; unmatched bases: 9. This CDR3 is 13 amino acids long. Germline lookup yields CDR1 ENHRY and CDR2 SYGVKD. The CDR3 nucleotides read TGTGCCATCAAAGGAACTAGCGAGAGTGAGCAGTTCTTC. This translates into CAIKGTSESEQFF.

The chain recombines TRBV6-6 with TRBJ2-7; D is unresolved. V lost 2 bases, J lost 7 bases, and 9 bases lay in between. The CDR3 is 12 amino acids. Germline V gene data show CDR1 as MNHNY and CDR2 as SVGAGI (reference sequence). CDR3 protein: CASSYRDLEQYF. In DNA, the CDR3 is TGTGCCAGCAGTTACCGTGACTTGGAGCAGTACTTC.

The CDR3 DNA reads as TGTGCCAGTACCCCCCCTTCAAGCGGTACAGATACGCAGTATTTT. It translates to CASTPPSSGTDTQYF. The J gene is TRBJ2-3, the V gene TRBV19, with a possible D match to TRBD2 (5 bases). V shed 7 bases and J shed 3 bases, with 17 bases lying between them. Germline loops: CDR1 LNHDA, CDR2 SQIVND (reference sequence). This CDR3 spans 15 amino acids.

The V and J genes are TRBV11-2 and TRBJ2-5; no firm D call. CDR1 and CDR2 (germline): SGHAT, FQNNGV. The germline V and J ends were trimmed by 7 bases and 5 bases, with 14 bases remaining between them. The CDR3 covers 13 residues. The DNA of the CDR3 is TGTGCCAGCACCCCGCCGCTCCAGGAGACCCAGTACTTC. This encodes CASTPPLQETQYF.

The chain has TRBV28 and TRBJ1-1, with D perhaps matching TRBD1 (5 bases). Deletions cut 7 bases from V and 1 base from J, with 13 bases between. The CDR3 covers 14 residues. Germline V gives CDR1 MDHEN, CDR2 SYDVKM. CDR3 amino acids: CASIPFQGNTEAFF. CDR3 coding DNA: TGTGCCAGCATACCATTTCAGGGGAACACTGAAGCTTTCTTT.

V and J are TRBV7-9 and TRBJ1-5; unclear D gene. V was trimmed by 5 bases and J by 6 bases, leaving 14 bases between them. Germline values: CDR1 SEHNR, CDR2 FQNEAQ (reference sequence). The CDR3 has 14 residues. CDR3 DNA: TGTGCCAGCAGCCCTGGAACGGCGGGTCAGCCCCAGCATTTT. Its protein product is CASSPGTAGQPQHF. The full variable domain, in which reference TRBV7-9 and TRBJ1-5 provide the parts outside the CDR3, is DTGVSQNPRHKITKRGQNVTFRCDPISEHNRLYWYRQTLGQGPEFLTYFQNEAQLEKSRLLSDRFSAERPKGSFSTLEIQRTEQGDSAMYLCASSPGTAGQPQHFGDGTRLSIL.

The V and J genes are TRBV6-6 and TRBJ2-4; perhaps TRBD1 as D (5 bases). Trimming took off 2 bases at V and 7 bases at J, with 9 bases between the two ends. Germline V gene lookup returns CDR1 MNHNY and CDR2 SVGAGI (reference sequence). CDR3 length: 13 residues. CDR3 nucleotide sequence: TGTGCCAGCAGTTACGCGACAGACAACATTCAGTACTTC. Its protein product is CASSYATDNIQYF.

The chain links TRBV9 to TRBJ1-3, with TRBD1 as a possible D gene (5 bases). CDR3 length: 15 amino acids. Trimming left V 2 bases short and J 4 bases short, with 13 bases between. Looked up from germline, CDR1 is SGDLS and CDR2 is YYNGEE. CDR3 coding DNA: TGTGCCAGCAGCGTCGACCCCAGGGAAGGAAACACCATATATTTT. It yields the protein CASSVDPREGNTIYF.

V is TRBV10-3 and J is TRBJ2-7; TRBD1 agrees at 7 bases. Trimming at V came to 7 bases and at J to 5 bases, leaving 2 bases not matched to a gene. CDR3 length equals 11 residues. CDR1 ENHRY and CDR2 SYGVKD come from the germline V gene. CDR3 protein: CAITTGNEQYF. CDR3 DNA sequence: TGTGCCATCACGACAGGGAACGAGCAGTACTTC.

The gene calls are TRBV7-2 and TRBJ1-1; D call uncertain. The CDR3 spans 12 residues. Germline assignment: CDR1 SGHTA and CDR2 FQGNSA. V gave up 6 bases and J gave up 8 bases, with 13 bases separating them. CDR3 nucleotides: TGTGCCAGCAGTCGATTCGCCAGGGAAGCTTTCTTT. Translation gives CASSRFAREAFF.

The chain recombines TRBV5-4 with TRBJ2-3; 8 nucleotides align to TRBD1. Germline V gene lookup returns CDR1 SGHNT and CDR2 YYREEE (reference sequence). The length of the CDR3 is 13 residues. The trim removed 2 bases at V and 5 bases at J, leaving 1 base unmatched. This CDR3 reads CASSFDRGDTQYF. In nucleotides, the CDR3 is TGTGCCAGCAGCTTTGACAGGGGAGATACGCAGTATTTT.

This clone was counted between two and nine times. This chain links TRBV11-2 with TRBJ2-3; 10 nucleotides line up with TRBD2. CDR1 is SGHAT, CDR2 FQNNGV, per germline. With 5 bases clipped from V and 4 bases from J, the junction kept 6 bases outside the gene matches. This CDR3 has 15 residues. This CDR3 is CASSRLAGVADTQYF. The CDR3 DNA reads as TGTGCCAGCAGCCGTCTAGCGGGAGTGGCAGATACGCAGTATTTT. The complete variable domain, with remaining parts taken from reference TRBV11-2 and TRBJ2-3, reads EAGVAQSPRYKIIEKRQSVAFWCNPISGHATLYWYQQILGQGPKLLIQFQNNGVVDDSQLPKDRFSAERLKGVDSTLKIQPAKLEDSAVYLCASSRLAGVADTQYFGPGTRLTVL.

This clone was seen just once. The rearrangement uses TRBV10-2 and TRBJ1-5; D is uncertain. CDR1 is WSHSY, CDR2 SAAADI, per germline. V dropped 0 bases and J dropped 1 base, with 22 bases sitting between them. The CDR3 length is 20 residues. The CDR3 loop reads CASSESSLRARWASNQPQHF. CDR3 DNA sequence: TGCGCCAGCAGTGAGTCAAGTTTGAGGGCACGGTGGGCGAGCAATCAGCCCCAGCATTTT.

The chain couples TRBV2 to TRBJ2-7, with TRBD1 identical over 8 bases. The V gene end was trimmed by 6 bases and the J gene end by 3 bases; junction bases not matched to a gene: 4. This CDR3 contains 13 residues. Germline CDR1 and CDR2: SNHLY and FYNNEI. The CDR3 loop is CASRGDRYYEQYF. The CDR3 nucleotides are TGTGCCAGCAGGGGGGACAGGTACTACGAGCAGTACTTC. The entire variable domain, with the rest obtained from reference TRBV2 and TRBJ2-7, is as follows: EPEVTQTPSHQVTQMGQEVILRCVPISNHLYFYWYRQILGQKVEFLVSFYNNEISEKSEIFDDQFSVERPDGSNFTLKIRSTKLEDSAMYFCASRGDRYYEQYFGPGTRLTVT.

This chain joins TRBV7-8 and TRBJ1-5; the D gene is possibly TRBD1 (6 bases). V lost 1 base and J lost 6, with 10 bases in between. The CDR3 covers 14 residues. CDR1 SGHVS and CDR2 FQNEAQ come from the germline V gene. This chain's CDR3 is CASSLVQGPQPQHF. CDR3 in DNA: TGTGCCAGCAGCTTAGTCCAGGGGCCTCAGCCCCAGCATTTT. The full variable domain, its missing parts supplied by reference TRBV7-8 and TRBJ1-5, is GAGVSQSPRYKVAKRGQDVALRCDPISGHVSLFWYQQALGQGPEFLTYFQNEAQLDKSGLPSDRFFAERPEGSVSTLKIQRTQQEDSAVYLCASSLVQGPQPQHFGDGTRLSIL.

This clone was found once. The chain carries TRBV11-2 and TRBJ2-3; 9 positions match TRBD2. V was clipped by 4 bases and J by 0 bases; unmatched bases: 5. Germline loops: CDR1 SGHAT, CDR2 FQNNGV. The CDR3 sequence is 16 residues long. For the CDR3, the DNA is TGTGCCAGCAGCTCCTTAGCGGGGGCTAGCACAGATACGCAGTATTTT. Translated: CASSSLAGASTDTQYF. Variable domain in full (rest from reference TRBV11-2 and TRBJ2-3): EAGVAQSPRYKIIEKRQSVAFWCNPISGHATLYWYQQILGQGPKLLIQFQNNGVVDDSQLPKDRFSAERLKGVDSTLKIQPAKLEDSAVYLCASSSLAGASTDTQYFGPGTRLTVL.

The chain's CDR3 is CASSLGQGTRNYGYTF. CDR3 coding DNA: TGTGCCAGCAGCTTAGGACAGGGGACCCGCAACTATGGCTACACCTTC. The V gene is TRBV13, the J gene TRBJ1-2, with 7 bases lining up with TRBD1. Germline lookup yields CDR1 PRHDT and CDR2 FYEKMQ (reference sequence). J was trimmed by 2 bases and V by 0 bases; bases with no gene match: 6. The CDR3 totals 16 residues.